This paragraph covers one T cell receptor (beta chain) sequence. Its antigen is currently unknown. These data belong to a study of early T cells in non-severe SARS-CoV-2 infection. Study in general: Bulk RNA from unsorted whole blood was sequenced; chains were unpaired.

Notes on the study in general: Matching with VDJdb favored anti-spike CD8 responses (missing private and CD4 specificities).

Tagging with unique molecular identifiers was applied to individual cDNA molecules. TCRdb used MiXCR to reprocess the 5' RACE reads, holding one entry per CDR3 protein. The repertoire includes roughly 72,000 distinct CDR3 sequences, about an eighth of them detected once, and about 2.5% sits in the top ten. Per germline, CDR1 SNHLY and CDR2 FYNNEI. The CDR3 is 15 amino acids. The V end was cut by 3 bases, the J end by 1 base, with 9 bases between. The V call is TRBV2, the J call TRBJ2-2, with D unresolved. The material sequenced was whole blood, taken at baseline. This TCR derives from an adult who was a healthcare worker with PCR-confirmed SARS-CoV-2 infection or an uninfected control (not recorded which). The CDR3 region is CASSDPQENTGELFF. CDR3 sequence (DNA): TGTGCCAGCAGTGATCCTCAGGAGAACACCGGGGAGCTGTTTTTT. The complete variable domain, with remaining parts taken from reference TRBV2 and TRBJ2-2, reads EPEVTQTPSHQVTQMGQEVILRCVPISNHLYFYWYRQILGQKVEFLVSFYNNEISEKSEIFDDQFSVERPDGSNFTLKIRSTKLEDSAMYFCASSDPQENTGELFFGEGSRLTVL.